The 17 T cell receptor beta chains given below trace back to one sample, sequenced in a study of CD8+ T cells in alopecia areata. As the sequencing template, cDNA was produced by extracting RNA and reverse transcribing it. Profiled with immunoSEQ multiplex PCR; TCRdb holds only in-frame clones, not every one. The sample shows around 100,000 clones, none of them appearing just once. Sequencing was done on a sample of lesional skin. The receptors here all came from a C3H/HeJ mouse with alopecia areata. The strain's MHC type: H2-k.

Regarding this clone: Mouse germline and gene names are used. Coverage ceases 4 residues before the CDR3 finishes, and the germline J gene fills in the end. The chain links TRBV1 to TRBJ2-3; 7 bases agree with TRBD2. V gave up 4 bases and J gave up 0 bases; unmatched junction bases: 4. This CDR3 contains 15 residues. The germline V gene has CDR1 NSQYPW and CDR2 LRSPGD (reference sequence). The CDR3 spells CTCSDDWDSAETLYF. The CDR3 bases that were read are TGCACCTGCAGTGATGACTGGGATAGTGCAGAA.

Details on this clone: The listed genes are named as in mouse. The missing CDR3 end, 4 residues past where the read stops, is filled in from the germline J gene. The gene calls are TRBV13-3 and TRBJ1-1; D remains ambiguous. The CDR3 loop spans 15 amino acids. Germline lookup yields CDR1 NNHDY and CDR2 SYVADS. The CDR3 loop reads CASSDEYKKFLEVFF. The CDR3 bases that were read are TGTGCCAGCAGTGATGAATACAAGAAGTTCTTA.

This clone was observed a few times. The genes are named according to mouse. The read gets to within 4 residues of the CDR3 end, and the germline J gene fills in the rest. The J gene is TRBJ1-1, the V gene TRBV1; 7 bases are shared with TRBD1. Germline-derived CDR1 and CDR2 are NSQYPW and LRSPGD (reference sequence). The CDR3 is 14 amino acids. The CDR3 region is CTCSAELQGTEVFF. Incomplete CDR3 DNA: TGCACCTGCAGTGCAGAGCTACAGGGGACA.

This clone turned up a few times. Genes and germline are mouse. From the germline J gene comes the end of the CDR3, since the read stops 4 residues before it. The genes are TRBV19 and TRBJ2-1; D may be TRBD2 (5 bases). The CDR3 is 15 amino acids. Germline CDR1 reads FNHDT; CDR2 reads SITEND (reference sequence). V was shortened by 0 bases and J by 1 base, with 8 bases between the two germline ends. The CDR3 is CASSIGLGNYAEQFF. The CDR3 DNA, read in part, is TGTGCCAGCAGTATAGGGCTGGGAAACTATGCT.

This clone occurred a few times. Gene names are the mouse ones. The CDR3 end falls 4 residues outside the read, so it is completed with the germline J gene. The chain links TRBV19 to TRBJ2-1, with TRBD2 identical over 7 bases. This CDR3 is built from 15 residues. Germline V gene data show CDR1 as FNHDT and CDR2 as SITEND (reference sequence). V lost 5 bases to trimming and J lost 2 bases; unmatched junction nucleotides: 7. The part of the CDR3 DNA that was read is TGTGCCAGCAGCACTTCTGGGGGAGACTATGCT. It is translated as CASSTSGGDYA. The full CDR3 reads CASSTSGGDYAEQFF.

Note on this clone: Mouse names are used for the genes. Sequencing ends 4 residues short of the CDR3 end; the germline J gene provides the rest. The chain carries TRBV14 and TRBJ2-1; 10 bases align to TRBD2. The germline V gene encodes CDR1 SGHDT and CDR2 FRDEAV. This CDR3 region has 14 residues. V was clipped by 5 bases and J by 3 bases; unmatched bases: 2. The CDR3 is CASSLGGRYAEQFF. CDR3 DNA, as far as it was read: TGTGCCAGCAGCCTGGGGGGGCGCTATGCT.

The sample holds many counts of this clone. The genes and germline here are from mouse. Read coverage stops 4 residues before the CDR3 terminus; the germline J gene supplies the remainder. J is TRBJ2-2 and V is TRBV13-3; 9 bases are a match to TRBD2. This CDR3 has 16 residues. Trimming cost V 4 bases and J 0 bases; bases outside gene matches: 4. CDR1 and CDR2 (germline): NNHDY, SYVADS. CDR3 DNA (partial): TGTGCCAGCAGTCTCGACTGGGGGCCAAACACCGGG. Residues: CASSLDWGPNTG. The CDR3, in full, reads CASSLDWGPNTGQLYF.

A note on this clone: The listed genes are named as in mouse. The DNA ends 4 residues before the CDR3 does, and the rest of the CDR3 is filled in from the germline J gene. This chain joins TRBV1 and TRBJ2-5, with a weak D call TRBD1 (5 bases). Germline CDR1 NSQYPW, CDR2 LRSPGD (reference sequence). The CDR3 runs 15 residues. CDR3 in amino acids: CTCSAARDVGDTQYF. Partial CDR3 DNA: TGCACCTGCAGTGCAGCCAGGGATGTTGGGGAC.

As for this clone: The listed genes are named as in mouse. The read finishes 4 residues shy of the CDR3 end, and the germline J gene is used to complete it. The chain uses TRBV13-1 and TRBJ2-7; 12 positions agree with TRBD2. This CDR3 region has 15 residues. After removal of 1 base from V and 3 bases from J, the junction contained 2 bases not matched to a gene. Germline V gene sequence: CDR1 NSHNY, CDR2 SYGAGN. This chain's CDR3 is CASSDWTGGVYEQYF. The DNA read from the CDR3 is TGTGCCAGCAGTGATTGGACTGGGGGGGTCTAT.

Concerning this clone: The genes and germline here are from mouse. The same CDR3 is also encoded by other DNA sequences in this sample. The CDR3 spells CASSEAGRAETLYF. The sequenced CDR3 bases are TGTGCCAGCAGTGAAGCAGGGAGGGCAGAA. The V call is TRBV13-3, the J call TRBJ2-3; possible D gene TRBD1, 5 bases. Coverage ceases 4 residues before the CDR3 finishes, and the germline J gene fills in the end. Germline lookup yields CDR1 NNHDY and CDR2 SYVADS. This CDR3 has 14 amino acids. Trimming left V 2 bases short and J 3 bases short, with 10 bases between.

This clone has at least ten counts. Any gene name here is a mouse gene name. The missing CDR3 end, 4 residues past where the read stops, is filled in from the germline J gene. The rearrangement links TRBV13-3 to TRBJ1-4; the D gene is possibly TRBD1 (6 bases). Germline V gene lookup returns CDR1 NNHDY and CDR2 SYVADS. V dropped 0 bases and J dropped 6 bases, with 12 bases sitting between them. The length of the CDR3 is 15 residues. CDR3 DNA (partial): TGTGCCAGCAGTGATGGGGCAGGGGAAGACGAA. It translates to CASSDGAGEDE. The full CDR3 reads CASSDGAGEDERLFF. Using reference TRBV13-3 and TRBJ1-4 for the parts outside the CDR3, the full variable domain is EAAVTQSPRSKVAVTGGKVTLSCHQTNNHDYMYWYRQDTGHGLRLIHYSYVADSTEKGDIPDGYKASRPSQENFSLILELASLSQTAVYFCASSDGAGEDERLFFGHGTKLSVL.

Remarks on this clone: Gene and germline names: mouse. The read stops 4 residues short of the end of the CDR3; the missing end is completed from the germline J gene. The chain is built from TRBV13-3 and TRBJ1-1, with 9 bases identical to TRBD1. The CDR3 consists of 14 residues. Germline V gene sequence: CDR1 NNHDY, CDR2 SYVADS. With V trimmed by 7 bases and J by 3 bases, 7 bases remained unmatched. CDR3 sequence reads: CASPFRDRDTEVFF. The CDR3 DNA, read in part, is TGTGCCAGCCCTTTCCGGGACAGGGACACA.

As to this clone: Gene labels here are mouse ones. The CDR3 goes on 4 residues after the read ends, and that part is filled in from the germline J gene. This chain joins TRBV1 and TRBJ1-1, with a possible D match to TRBD1 (5 bases). The CDR3 contains 15 residues. The germline CDR1 and CDR2 sequences are NSQYPW and LRSPGD (reference sequence). The V gene lost 4 bases and the J gene lost 0 bases, with 12 bases spanning the gap. The CDR3 is CTCSGPGGANTEVFF. CDR3 DNA (partial): TGCACCTGCAGTGGTCCGGGGGGGGCAAACACA.

Concerning this clone itself: Germline and genes: mouse. The CDR3 end lies 4 residues beyond the end of the read and is filled in from the germline J gene. The chain employs TRBV19 and TRBJ1-1; D ambiguous. The CDR3 covers 10 residues. Germline V lookup: CDR1 FNHDT, CDR2 SITEND (reference sequence). CDR3 residues: CASSPREVFF. Incomplete CDR3 DNA: TGTGCCAGCAGTCCAAGA.

In the case of this clone: The germline and genes are mouse ones. The CDR3 extends 4 residues past the end of the read, so its final part is completed from the germline J gene. V gene TRBV16 combines with J gene TRBJ2-1; TRBD2 matches at 13 bases. Germline V gene lookup returns CDR1 SGHSA and CDR2 FRNQAP. The ends lost 4 bases at V and 5 bases at J; junction bases unmatched: 2. The CDR3 length is 15 residues. The CDR3: CASSSGTGGDAEQFF. The covered CDR3 bases are TGTGCAAGCAGCTCCGGGACTGGGGGGGATGCT.

The sample holds a few counts of this clone. The germline and genes are mouse ones. Coverage ceases 4 residues before the CDR3 finishes, and the germline J gene fills in the end. This chain uses TRBV13-3 with TRBJ1-1, with D maybe TRBD1 (5 bases). CDR3 length: 12 amino acids. Germline V gene sequence: CDR1 NNHDY, CDR2 SYVADS. The chain's CDR3 is CASSPTGTEVFF. CDR3 DNA, as far as it was read: TGTGCCAGCAGTCCAACAGGTACA.

A note on this clone: Each gene name is a mouse one. The CDR3 is cut off 4 residues early in the read; its end comes from the germline J gene. The chain couples TRBV13-3 to TRBJ2-4; D gene ambiguous. In germline, CDR1 is NNHDY, CDR2 SYVADS. There are 14 residues in the CDR3. V was trimmed by 2 bases and J by 3 bases, leaving 10 bases between them. The covered CDR3 bases are TGTGCCAGCAGTGAGCAGAAAGGGCAAAAC. It is translated as CASSEQKGQN. The CDR3 reads in full as CASSEQKGQNTLYF.